The rows below give T cell receptor beta chains drawn from one sample of a study of Tregs in tolerant kidney transplant recipients. The method was immunoSEQ multiplex PCR; TCRdb's version includes in-frame clones alone and lacks a portion of them. This sample has 60,000 to 65,000 clones, with 98% found just once. Sequences were derived from Tregs from blood, sampled before the transplant. The receptors shown here come from a human donor who received a combined kidney and bone marrow transplant. CDR3s include the opening cysteine and the closing phenylalanine or tryptophan. Fields, in order: clone size, J gene, V gene, D gene, CDR3 protein, CDR3 DNA. A D gene is named only where the DNA matches it firmly. Clone size is stated in some rows and not others, as once, few, many or a class when expanded.

. | TRBJ1-3 | TRBV7-2 | . | CASSFQGPGNTIYF | TGTGCCAGCAGTTTTCAGGGCCCTGGAAACACCATATATTTT
. | TRBJ2-5 | TRBV5-1 | . | CASSSTGLQETQYF | TGCGCCAGCAGCTCTACGGGACTCCAAGAGACCCAGTACTTC
. | TRBJ1-1 | TRBV28 | TRBD1 | CASSLYPGQGNTEAFF | TGTGCCAGCAGTTTATACCCGGGACAGGGAAACACTGAAGCTTTCTTT
. | TRBJ1-1 | TRBV5-4 | . | CASTRQLGALNTEAFF | TGTGCCAGCACTCGCCAATTGGGGGCCTTGAACACTGAAGCTTTCTTT
. | TRBJ2-7 | TRBV9 | TRBD1 | CASSPNPGTALGQYF | TGTGCCAGCAGCCCCAATCCCGGGACAGCCCTAGGGCAGTACTTC
. | TRBJ1-3 | TRBV27 | . | CASRLGNTIYF | TGTGCCAGCAGACTTGGAAACACCATATATTTT
. | TRBJ2-1 | TRBV5-6 | TRBD2 | CASSVRLAQFSYNEQFF | TGTGCCAGCAGCGTCAGACTAGCCCAATTCTCCTACAATGAGCAGTTCTTC
. | TRBJ2-2 | TRBV7-3 | TRBD2 | CASSPGLAGASNTGELFF | TGTGCCAGCAGCCCGGGACTAGCGGGGGCCTCCAACACCGGGGAGCTGTTTTTT
. | TRBJ1-2 | TRBV18 | . | CASSPPGQGRVYGYTF | TGTGCCAGCTCACCACCGGGGCAGGGCAGGGTCTATGGCTACACCTTC
once | TRBJ2-1 | TRBV18 | . | CASSKEGSYNEQFF | TGTGCCAGCTCAAAAGAGGGCTCCTACAATGAGCAGTTCTTC
. | TRBJ2-1 | TRBV5-1 | . | CASSFRSYNEQFF | TGCGCCAGCAGCTTCCGTTCCTACAATGAGCAGTTCTTC
once | TRBJ1-2 | TRBV4-1 | . | CASSQVYGGEYGYTF | TGCGCCAGCAGCCAAGTTTACGGGGGAGAATATGGCTACACCTTC
. | TRBJ2-3 | TRBV4-1 | TRBD2 | CASSRGLAGYTDTQYF | TGCGCCAGCAGCAGGGGACTAGCGGGCTACACAGATACGCAGTATTTT
once | TRBJ2-3 | TRBV7-2 | . | CASSYGLLTDTQYF | TGTGCCAGCAGCTACGGACTTTTAACAGATACGCAGTATTTT
. | TRBJ2-7 | TRBV7-9 | TRBD1 | CASSSRDRPRSYEQYF | TGTGCCAGCAGCTCCCGGGACAGGCCCCGCTCCTACGAGCAGTACTTC
. | TRBJ2-1 | TRBV19 | TRBD2 | CASSTGLAGGRHNEQFF | TGTGCCAGTAGTACCGGACTAGCGGGAGGGCGACACAATGAGCAGTTCTTC
. | TRBJ1-4 | TRBV5-6 | . | CASSPFRVGEKLFF | TGTGCCAGCAGCCCCTTCAGGGTTGGAGAAAAACTGTTTTTT
. | TRBJ1-1 | TRBV6-1 | TRBD1 | CASRATGTYTEAFF | TGTGCCAGCAGAGCGACAGGGACGTACACTGAAGCTTTCTTT
. | TRBJ2-5 | TRBV5-6 | . | CASRGLGGQETQYF | TGTGCCAGCAGAGGTTTGGGGGGCCAAGAGACCCAGTACTTC
. | TRBJ2-7 | TRBV4-3 | . | CASSQDLRNARYEQYF | TGCGCCAGCAGCCAAGATCTGAGGAACGCACGCTACGAGCAGTACTTC
. | TRBJ1-5 | TRBV27 | . | CASSLLGSNQPQHF | TGTGCCAGCAGTTTATTGGGCAGCAATCAGCCCCAGCATTTT
. | TRBJ1-6 | TRBV6-6 | . | CASSYRGNSPLHF | TGTGCCAGCAGTTATAGGGGGAATTCACCCCTCCACTTT
. | TRBJ2-2 | TRBV5-1 | . | CASSLGVTGNTGELFF | TGCGCCAGCAGCTTGGGGGTAACAGGGAACACCGGGGAGCTGTTTTTT
. | TRBJ1-2 | TRBV27 | . | CASSPLDSQFYGYTF | TGTGCTAGCAGTCCCTTAGACAGCCAGTTCTATGGCTACACCTTC
. | TRBJ2-7 | TRBV4-2 | . | CASSQDRGYEQYF | TGTGCCAGCAGCCAAGATCGAGGGTACGAGCAGTACTTC
. | TRBJ1-6 | TRBV5-4 | . | CASSFEAGLGNSPLHF | TGTGCCAGCAGCTTTGAGGCAGGGTTGGGGAATTCACCCCTCCACTTT
once | TRBJ1-2 | TRBV14 | . | CASSQGSGANYGYTF | TGTGCCAGCAGCCAAGGTTCCGGGGCTAACTATGGCTACACCTTC
. | TRBJ2-1 | TRBV5-1 | . | CASSSGVLNEQFF | TGCGCCAGCAGCTCGGGAGTTTTGAATGAGCAGTTCTTC
few | TRBJ2-5 | TRBV30 | . | CAWSVWRAGKTQYF | TGTGCCTGGAGTGTTTGGAGGGCCGGAAAGACCCAGTACTTC
. | TRBJ2-7 | TRBV7-2 | . | CASSLWQVSYEQYF | TGTGCCAGCAGCTTATGGCAGGTCTCCTACGAGCAGTACTTC
. | TRBJ2-1 | TRBV9 | TRBD1 | CASSEGQGAYNEQFF | TGTGCCAGCAGCGAGGGGCAGGGGGCCTACAATGAGCAGTTCTTC
once | TRBJ1-6 | TRBV11-3 | TRBD1 | CASSLGTGSSPLHF | TGTGCCAGCTCTTTAGGGACAGGGAGTTCACCCCTCCACTTT
. | TRBJ2-7 | TRBV5-1 | . | CASSSLADLSYEQYF | TGCGCCAGCAGCTCATTAGCGGATCTCTCCTACGAGCAGTACTTC
. | TRBJ2-3 | TRBV7-2 | TRBD2 | CASSIASGGSTDTQYF | TGTGCCAGCAGTATCGCTAGCGGGGGAAGCACAGATACGCAGTATTTT
. | TRBJ2-5 | TRBV30 | . | CAWSHGARETQYF | TGTGCCTGGAGTCATGGGGCTCGGGAGACCCAGTACTTC
. | TRBJ2-5 | TRBV30 | TRBD2 | CACSPSGFQETQYF | TGTGCCTGCTCCCCTAGCGGGTTCCAAGAGACCCAGTACTTC
. | TRBJ2-7 | TRBV7-3 | . | CASSLFRTNRIYEQYF | TGTGCCAGCAGCCTCTTTCGTACCAACAGGATCTACGAGCAGTACTTC
. | TRBJ1-1 | TRBV2 | . | CASSPDIPRGTEAFF | TGTGCCAGCAGTCCGGACATCCCAAGAGGCACTGAAGCTTTCTTT
. | TRBJ2-3 | TRBV4-3 | . | CASSQDMRTSTDTQYF | TGCGCCAGCAGCCAAGATATGAGGACTAGCACAGATACGCAGTATTTT
. | TRBJ2-7 | TRBV7-2 | . | CASSSDGLRAWEQYF | TGTGCCAGCAGCTCAGACGGGTTGAGGGCGTGGGAGCAGTACTTC
. | TRBJ2-5 | TRBV6-5 | TRBD1 | CASREPTGGETQYF | TGTGCCAGCAGAGAACCGACAGGGGGAGAGACCCAGTACTTC